One and the same sample provided the 26 T cell receptor beta chains below, sequenced in a study of cytomegalovirus exposure and HLA in healthy donors. The PCR contained 60 Vbeta and 13 Jbeta primers. The method was immunoSEQ multiplex PCR; TCRdb's version includes in-frame clones alone and lacks a portion of them. The sample has about 160,000 clones; roughly 80% are singletons. The sequencing sample was made of PBMCs. The receptor set was obtained from a man younger than 45 in good health and CMV-seronegative.

The rearrangement joins TRBV2 to TRBJ2-1; TRBD1 matches 8 bases. The CDR3 is made up of 19 amino acids. Trimming took 0 bases from V and 8 from J; bases not matched to a gene: 18. Germline-derived CDR1 and CDR2 are SNHLY and FYNNEI. For the CDR3, the DNA is TGTGCCAGCAGTGAAGCGCTTCTGGCCGGACAGGGCCTATGGGATGAGCAGTTCTTC. This translates into CASSEALLAGQGLWDEQFF.

The rearrangement joins TRBV7-6 to TRBJ2-1; 10 bases are shared with TRBD1. V shed 1 base, J shed 3 bases, and the junction held 9 bases outside the gene matches. This CDR3 contains 18 residues. The germline V gene encodes CDR1 SGHVS and CDR2 FNYEAQ. The CDR3 loop is CASSLDGTGVIIYNEQFF. The CDR3 region has the DNA TGTGCCAGCAGCTTAGATGGGACAGGGGTCATAATCTACAATGAGCAGTTCTTC.

This chain links TRBV15 with TRBJ2-5, with TRBD2 identical over 7 bases. With the DNA end fitting TRBJ2-7 better, the J assignment may be wrong. CDR3 length: 15 amino acids. The V gene's germline CDR1 is LNHNV and CDR2 YYDKDF (reference sequence). In nucleotides, the CDR3 is TGTGCCACCAGCAGTGGTTTGGGGGGGGAGTACGAGCAGTACTTC. This sequence encodes CATSSGLGGEYEQYF.

The gene calls are TRBV27 and TRBJ1-5, with D hard to call. V shed 4 bases and J shed 0 bases, with 10 bases lying between them. From germline, CDR1 is MNHEY and CDR2 SMNVEV (reference sequence). This CDR3 region has 15 residues. The CDR3 bases are TGTGCCAGCAGTTCGGCGGTTCTTAGCAATCAGCCCCAGCATTTT. Its translation: CASSSAVLSNQPQHF.

The chain links TRBV4-1 to TRBJ1-6; a weak D match, TRBD1 (5 bases). This CDR3 contains 15 residues. V dropped 4 bases and J dropped 8 bases, with 15 bases sitting between them. Germline V gene sequence: CDR1 MGHRA, CDR2 YSYEKL. This CDR3 is CASSLVWGDDSPLHF. The CDR3 region has the DNA TGCGCCAGCAGCCTCGTGTGGGGGGATGATTCACCCCTCCACTTT.

The chain recombines TRBV7-9 with TRBJ2-3, with 12 bases lining up with TRBD2. The CDR3 runs to 15 residues. In germline, CDR1 is SEHNR, CDR2 FQNEAQ (reference sequence). V trimming: 2 bases; J trimming: 6 bases; junction bases outside the gene matches: 3. CDR3 in DNA: TGTGCCAGCAGCTTACCTAGCGGGGGGGTTGATACGCAGTATTTT. Translated, it gives CASSLPSGGVDTQYF.

V usage is TRBV25-1 and J usage is TRBJ2-1; the D gene is possibly TRBD1 (5 bases). The ends were cut back, 4 bases at V and 10 bases at J, with 8 bases in the middle. The CDR3 spans 11 residues. Germline CDR1 reads MGHDK; CDR2 reads SYGVNS. CDR3 protein: CASSAGLEQFF. In DNA form, the CDR3 reads TGTGCCAGCAGTGCAGGGTTGGAGCAGTTCTTC.

The CDR3 coding sequence is TGTGCCAGCAGTTTCTCCGGACAGGGTGGAAGTCAGCCCCAGCATTTT. Amino acid sequence: CASSFSGQGGSQPQHF. The chain links TRBV27 to TRBJ1-5; 8 bases align to TRBD1. V shed 3 bases, J shed 6 bases, and the junction held 10 bases outside the gene matches. The CDR3 is made up of 16 amino acids. Germline V gene sequence: CDR1 MNHEY, CDR2 SMNVEV (reference sequence).

The chain links TRBV12-5 to TRBJ1-1, with TRBD1 as a possible D gene (5 bases). The CDR3 covers 11 residues. V dropped 7 bases and J dropped 7 bases, with 10 bases sitting between them. Germline CDR1 reads LGHNT; CDR2 reads FRNRAP. CDR3 sequence (DNA): TGTGCTAGTGCTACAGGCCTTGAAGCTTTCTTT. Translation gives CASATGLEAFF.

The chain uses TRBV15 and TRBJ2-1, with 7 positions matching TRBD2. There are 15 residues in the CDR3. The V and J ends lost 1 base and 5 bases, in that order; junction bases with no gene match: 5. Germline CDR1 reads LNHNV; CDR2 reads YYDKDF (reference sequence). DNA for the CDR3: TGTGCCACCAGCAGAGGGCGGGAGAGCAACAATGAGCAGTTCTTC. Translated: CATSRGRESNNEQFF.

The rearrangement joins TRBV9 to TRBJ1-2, with D perhaps matching TRBD1 (6 bases). V was clipped by 4 bases and J by 5 bases, with 21 bases between them. Germline CDR1 reads SGDLS; CDR2 reads YYNGEE. This CDR3 is 16 amino acids long. The CDR3 loop reads CASSPQGGGAGYGYTF. CDR3 DNA sequence: TGTGCCAGCAGCCCCCAAGGGGGGGGCGCTGGGTATGGCTACACCTTC. The full variable domain, completed using reference TRBV9 and TRBJ1-2, is DSGVTQTPKHLITATGQRVTLRCSPRSGDLSVYWYQQSLDQGLQFLIQYYNGEERAKGNILERFSAQQFPDLHSELNLSSLELGDSALYFCASSPQGGGAGYGYTFGSGTRLTVV.

This clone was recorded only once. This chain links TRBV14 with TRBJ2-5; D is perhaps TRBD1 (6 bases). Matching the DNA end better, TRBJ2-7 makes the J call doubtful. CDR1 and CDR2 from the germline V gene are SGHDN and FVKESK. The CDR3 consists of 18 residues. The CDR3 reads CASSPPPDWGRRTYEQYF. CDR3 bases: TGTGCCAGCAGCCCGCCTCCGGATTGGGGGCGAAGGACCTACGAGCAGTACTTC.

This clone was observed once. The chain employs TRBV28 and TRBJ2-1, with 10 bases lining up with TRBD2. The CDR3 extends over 15 amino acids. Germline CDR1 reads MDHEN; CDR2 reads SYDVKM. The J segment lost 2 bases and the V segment lost 6 bases, leaving 4 bases of the junction unmatched. This CDR3 reads CASRYTSGAYNEQFF. As DNA, the CDR3 is TGTGCCAGCAGGTACACTAGCGGGGCCTACAATGAGCAGTTCTTC.

V is TRBV6-5 and J is TRBJ1-2; a possible D gene is TRBD1 (6 bases). Germline assignment: CDR1 MNHEY and CDR2 SVGAGI. The CDR3 spans 13 residues. V gave up 6 bases and J gave up 4 bases, with 12 bases separating them. In DNA form, the CDR3 reads TGTGCCAGCAGCTCCAGGACAGTCTATGGCTACACCTTC. Residues: CASSSRTVYGYTF.

The table lists this clone with a few counts. The rearrangement joins TRBV30 to TRBJ2-5; 8 bases align to TRBD1. The DNA end is more similar to TRBJ2-7, so the J call may be wrong. This CDR3 contains 13 residues. Germline-derived CDR1 and CDR2 are GTSNPN and SVGIG (reference sequence). CDR3 sequence reads: CAWSEQGAYEQYF. CDR3 bases: TGTGCCTGGAGTGAACAGGGGGCCTACGAGCAGTACTTC.

This clone was seen just once. This chain links TRBV2 with TRBJ2-7; possible D gene TRBD1, 6 bases. The germline V gene has CDR1 SNHLY and CDR2 FYNNEI. V lost 3 bases and J lost 6, with 12 bases in between. The CDR3 sequence is 13 residues long. CDR3 nucleotide sequence: TGTGCCAGCAGTGAGGGGGCGCTGAGCGAGCAGTACTTC. Its protein is CASSEGALSEQYF.

V is TRBV6-1 and J is TRBJ2-1; no clear D. Germline values: CDR1 MNHNS, CDR2 SASEGT. This CDR3 spans 15 amino acids. The V gene lost 1 base and the J gene lost 2 bases, with 9 bases spanning the gap. In DNA form, the CDR3 reads TGTGCCAGCAGTGAAGATCCGGGTACCTACAATGAGCAGTTCTTC. Its translation is CASSEDPGTYNEQFF.

The count of this clone is one. Its ends do not fully match the called genes, so a read error is possible. This sequence joins TRBV4-3 and TRBJ1-4; D perhaps matches TRBD1 (6 bases). The CDR3 is 18 residues long. Germline V gives CDR1 LGHNA, CDR2 YSLEER. The CDR3 sequence: CASSQVPLDGRGSEKLFF. The CDR3, as DNA: TGCGCCAGCAGTCAAGTCCCCCTCGACGGCAGGGGTTCTGAAAAACTGTTTTTT.

This clone is medium-sized (0.01 to 0.1%) within its sample. The chain recombines TRBV15 with TRBJ2-2, with TRBD1 matching 10 bases. V lost 3 bases to trimming and J lost 3 bases; unmatched junction nucleotides: 1. The CDR3 is made up of 15 amino acids. Germline CDR1 LNHNV, CDR2 YYDKDF (reference sequence). The CDR3 bases are TGTGCCACCAGCAGGGGGACAGGGGACACCGGGGAGCTGTTTTTT. As protein: CATSRGTGDTGELFF.

This chain joins TRBV11-2 and TRBJ1-2, with a tentative D call TRBD1 (6 bases). This CDR3 is built from 13 residues. V lost 5 bases to trimming and J lost 10 bases, with 17 bases between them. CDR1 and CDR2 (germline): SGHAT, FQNNGV. The chain's CDR3 is CASSPTGGGDYTF. DNA for the CDR3: TGTGCCAGCAGCCCGACAGGCGGGGGTGACTACACCTTC.

This clone was detected a few times. This rearrangement joins TRBV27 to TRBJ2-1, with D maybe TRBD1 (5 bases). Trimming took 5 bases from V and 3 from J, leaving 8 bases between them. The CDR3 length is 13 residues. Germline CDR1 reads MNHEY; CDR2 reads SMNVEV (reference sequence). The CDR3 coding sequence is TGTGCCAGCAGTGTACAGGTCTACAATGAGCAGTTCTTC. Residues: CASSVQVYNEQFF.

The chain employs TRBV19 and TRBJ1-2; weak D call: TRBD1 (6 bases). V gave up 5 bases and J gave up 0 bases, with 13 bases separating them. Germline CDR1 reads LNHDA; CDR2 reads SQIVND (reference sequence). The CDR3 is 15 amino acids. CDR3 in DNA: TGTGCCAGTAGTGTAACAGGGATAGCTAACTATGGCTACACCTTC. Its translation: CASSVTGIANYGYTF.

This sequence joins TRBV4-1 and TRBJ2-2; perhaps TRBD1 as D (5 bases). The V and J ends lost 1 base and 7 bases respectively, with 10 bases between them. Germline CDR1 MGHRA, CDR2 YSYEKL. The CDR3 runs 14 residues. As DNA, the CDR3 is TGCGCCAGCAGCCAAGTAGGGGTCGGCGGGGAGCTGTTTTTT. It yields the protein CASSQVGVGGELFF.

This clone was observed a single time. The rearrangement uses TRBV19 and TRBJ2-2, with a weak D call TRBD2 (5 bases). Germline loops: CDR1 LNHDA, CDR2 SQIVND (reference sequence). The CDR3 runs 15 residues. Trimming pared 5 bases from V and 1 base from J, leaving 11 bases between. For the CDR3, the DNA is TGTGCCAGTAGTTTGTACGGGGAGAACACCGGGGAGCTGTTTTTT. It specifies CASSLYGENTGELFF.

Concerning this clone itself: Germline is not matched at one junction end, which may reflect a read error. This chain connects TRBV2 to TRBJ2-5; D is undetermined. The CDR3 loop spans 11 amino acids. Germline V gene sequence: CDR1 SNHLY, CDR2 FYNNEI. This CDR3 reads CASTQSGSADF. CDR3 coding DNA: TGTGCCAGCACCCAATCCGGGTCCGCCGACTTC.

The chain employs TRBV4-3 and TRBJ2-1; TRBD2 matches 11 bases. The germline gives CDR1 LGHNA, CDR2 YSLEER. V gave up 3 bases and J gave up 6 bases; unmatched junction bases: 7. This CDR3 has 16 residues. The CDR3 loop reads CASSQVLAGASNEQFF. CDR3 bases: TGCGCCAGCAGCCAGGTACTAGCGGGGGCGAGCAATGAGCAGTTCTTC.